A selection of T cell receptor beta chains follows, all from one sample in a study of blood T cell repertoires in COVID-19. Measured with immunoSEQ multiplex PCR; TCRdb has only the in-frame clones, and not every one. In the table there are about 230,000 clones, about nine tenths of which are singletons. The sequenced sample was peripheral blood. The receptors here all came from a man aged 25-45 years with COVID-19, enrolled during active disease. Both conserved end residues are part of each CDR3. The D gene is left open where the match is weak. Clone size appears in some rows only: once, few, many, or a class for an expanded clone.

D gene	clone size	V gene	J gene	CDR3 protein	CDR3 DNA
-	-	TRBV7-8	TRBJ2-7	CASSSKLRGDEQYF	TGTGCCAGCAGCTCCAAATTGCGGGGAGACGAGCAGTACTTC
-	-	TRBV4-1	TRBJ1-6	CASSHLQGESPLHF	TGCGCCAGCAGCCACCTACAGGGAGAATCACCCCTCCACTTT
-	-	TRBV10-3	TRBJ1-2	CAISESLPSLYGYTF	TGTGCCATCAGTGAGTCTCTACCAAGCCTCTATGGCTACACCTTC
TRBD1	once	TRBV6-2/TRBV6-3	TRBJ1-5	CASSTPTGVDQPQHF	TGTGCCAGCAGTACCCCGACAGGGGTTGATCAGCCCCAGCATTTT
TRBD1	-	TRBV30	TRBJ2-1	CATGTGIYNEQFF	TGTGCCACCGGGACAGGGATCTACAATGAGCAGTTCTTC
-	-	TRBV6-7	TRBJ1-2	CATGGTGGANYGYTF	TGTGCCACTGGAGGGACCGGGGGGGCTAACTATGGCTACACCTTC
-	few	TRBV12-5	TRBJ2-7	CASGPPYEQYF	TGTGCTAGTGGCCCTCCCTACGAGCAGTACTTC
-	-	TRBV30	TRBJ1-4	CAWSVVGRGDEKLFF	TGTGCCTGGAGTGTGGTGGGCAGGGGAGATGAAAAACTGTTTTTT
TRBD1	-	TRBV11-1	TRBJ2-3	CASSSYRGGTDTQYF	TGTGCCAGCAGCTCCTACAGGGGCGGTACAGATACGCAGTATTTT
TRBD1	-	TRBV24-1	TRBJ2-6	CATSDSTGSGANVLTF	TGTGCCACCAGTGATTCGACAGGGTCAGGGGCCAACGTCCTGACTTTC
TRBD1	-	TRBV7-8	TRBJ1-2	CASSLVGAGGLYGYTF	TGTGCCAGCAGCTTAGTGGGGGCAGGGGGACTTTATGGCTACACCTTC
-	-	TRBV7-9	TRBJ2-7	CASSLTGTLSSYEQYF	TGTGCCAGCAGCTTGACCGGGACTTTAAGCTCCTACGAGCAGTACTTC
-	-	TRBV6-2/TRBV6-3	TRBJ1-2	CASSYPTGTASWGDGYTF	TGTGCCAGCAGTTATCCGACCGGGACGGCGTCTTGGGGGGATGGCTACACCTTC
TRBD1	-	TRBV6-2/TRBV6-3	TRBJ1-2	CASSYDRGDYGYTF	TGTGCCAGCAGTTACGACAGGGGGGACTATGGCTACACCTTC
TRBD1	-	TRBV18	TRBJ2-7	CASSPWDSVYEQYF	TGTGCCAGCTCACCATGGGACAGCGTCTACGAGCAGTACTTC
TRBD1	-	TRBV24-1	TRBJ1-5	CATSGAGTGTNQPQHF	TGTGCCACCAGTGGAGCCGGGACAGGTACTAATCAGCCCCAGCATTTT
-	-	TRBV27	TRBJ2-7	CATAGGGNYEQYF	TGTGCCACCGCGGGTGGCGGGAACTACGAGCAGTACTTC